These 25 T cell receptor beta chains came from one sample sequenced in a study of chemoradiotherapy in HPV16-positive cancers. TCRdb's table, derived via immunoSEQ multiplex PCR, lists solely in-frame clones and lacks some. Of under 20,000 clones in the sample, around 84% are singletons; the top ten hold roughly 3.7%. The starting material was blood, obtained from a patient who underwent chemoradiotherapy. These receptors were obtained from a human donor with HPV-associated anogenital cancer.

The J gene is TRBJ2-2, the V gene TRBV5-6, with D uncertain. The length of the CDR3 is 14 residues. V was cut by 2 bases and J by 7 bases, with 12 bases left in between. CDR1 is SGHDT, CDR2 YYEEEE, per germline. CDR3 residues: CASSLRRRVGELFF. The CDR3 region has the DNA TGTGCCAGCAGCTTACGACGAAGGGTCGGGGAGCTGTTTTTT.

The V call is TRBV6-1, the J call TRBJ1-1, with D maybe TRBD1 (5 bases). V lost 2 bases, J lost 5 bases, and 9 bases lay in between. CDR1 and CDR2 (germline): MNHNS, SASEGT. The CDR3 totals 13 residues. This CDR3 reads CASSEPQETEAFF. DNA for the CDR3: TGTGCCAGCAGTGAACCACAGGAGACTGAAGCTTTCTTT.

The J gene is TRBJ2-4, the V gene TRBV7-2, with unresolved D. The CDR3 spans 14 residues. The V end was cut by 2 bases, the J end by 1 base, with 6 bases between. Germline CDR1 is SGHTA and CDR2 is FQGNSA. CDR3 nucleotides: TGTGCCAGCAGCTTACTAGGGGCCAAAAACATTCAGTACTTC. Translated, it gives CASSLLGAKNIQYF. Variable domain in full (rest from reference TRBV7-2 and TRBJ2-4): GAGVSQSPSNKVTEKGKDVELRCDPISGHTALYWYRQSLGQGLEFLIYFQGNSAPDKSGLPSDRFSAERTGGSVSTLTIQRTQQEDSAVYLCASSLLGAKNIQYFGAGTRLSVL.

This clone was counted a few times. This rearrangement joins TRBV2 to TRBJ1-3, with D possibly being TRBD1 (5 bases). The CDR3 runs to 14 residues. Trimming took off 6 bases at V and 5 bases at J, with 14 bases between the two ends. Germline assignment: CDR1 SNHLY and CDR2 FYNNEI. The CDR3 is CASSPSGGRNTIYF. CDR3 bases: TGTGCCAGCAGCCCGTCGGGGGGTCGAAACACCATATATTTT.

This rearrangement joins TRBV29-1 to TRBJ2-7; 11 bases align to TRBD1. Per germline, CDR1 SQVTM and CDR2 ANQGSEA. There are 13 residues in the CDR3. Unmatched junction bases numbered 4, after V lost 7 bases and J lost 2 bases. CDR3 nucleotides: TGCAGCGCCATGGGACAGGGGGCCTACGAGCAGTACTTC. Protein: CSAMGQGAYEQYF.

The rearrangement joins TRBV5-6 to TRBJ1-2, with D possibly TRBD1 on 6 matching bases. The CDR3 spans 14 residues. V lost 4 bases and J lost 4, with 14 bases in between. The germline CDR1 and CDR2 sequences are SGHDT and YYEEEE. The CDR3 spells CASSVPGQSYGYTF. The CDR3 nucleotides are TGTGCCAGCAGCGTTCCTGGACAGTCCTATGGCTACACCTTC. Together with reference TRBV5-6 and TRBJ1-2, the CDR3 gives the full variable domain: DAGVTQSPTHLIKTRGQQVTLRCSPKSGHDTVSWYQQALGQGPQFIFQYYEEEERQRGNFPDRFSGHQFPNYSSELNVNALLLGDSALYLCASSVPGQSYGYTFGSGTRLTVV.

The J gene is TRBJ2-1, the V gene TRBV14, with 7 nucleotides matching TRBD2. This CDR3 has 13 residues. The junction had 6 bases not matched to a gene; V was cut back by 4 bases and J by 9 bases. Germline CDR1 is SGHDN and CDR2 is FVKESK. CDR3 protein: CASSPRSGGEQFF. DNA for the CDR3: TGTGCCAGCAGCCCCCGATCGGGGGGTGAGCAGTTCTTC.

The chain has TRBV15 and TRBJ1-1; D ambiguous. The germline gives CDR1 LNHNV, CDR2 YYDKDF (reference sequence). The CDR3 loop spans 14 amino acids. V was pared by 0 bases and J by 4 bases, with 9 bases between. In nucleotides, the CDR3 is TGTGCCACCAGCAGAGATCGAGCCAGCACTGAAGCTTTCTTT. Residues: CATSRDRASTEAFF.

The chain has TRBV11-3 and TRBJ2-1; D unresolved. The CDR3 covers 14 residues. V was clipped by 0 bases and J by 9 bases, with 12 bases between them. CDR1 is SGHNT and CDR2 is YENEEA in the germline V gene. The CDR3 sequence is CASSLDGSSGEQFF. In DNA, the CDR3 is TGTGCCAGCAGCTTAGATGGCAGCAGTGGTGAGCAGTTCTTC.

This chain uses TRBV19 with TRBJ1-5, with 10 nucleotides matching TRBD1. This CDR3 contains 15 residues. Looked up from germline, CDR1 is LNHDA and CDR2 is SQIVND (reference sequence). Trimming removed 6 bases from V and 3 bases from J; junction bases left unmatched: 5. CDR3 nucleotide sequence: TGTGCCAGTAGGACCGGACAGGGGGACAATCAGCCCCAGCATTTT. Its protein product is CASRTGQGDNQPQHF.

The chain links TRBV10-3 to TRBJ2-3; a weak D match, TRBD2 (6 bases). Germline lookup yields CDR1 ENHRY and CDR2 SYGVKD. With 3 bases removed from V and 0 bases from J, the gap between germline ends came to 16 bases. The CDR3 consists of 17 residues. CDR3 sequence reads: CAISDRRGRSSTDTQYF. The DNA of the CDR3 is TGTGCCATCAGTGATAGGAGGGGCCGATCTAGCACAGATACGCAGTATTTT.

This rearrangement joins TRBV5-4 to TRBJ2-3; 9 bases fit TRBD2. Germline CDR1 and CDR2: SGHNT and YYREEE (reference sequence). There are 16 residues in the CDR3. Trimming cost V 0 bases and J 6 bases; bases outside gene matches: 8. The CDR3 DNA reads TGTGCCAGCAGCTTGGTTGGCGGGGGGGACCGGGATACGCAGTATTTT. Its translation: CASSLVGGGDRDTQYF.

Within the sample, this clone is medium-sized. The chain joins TRBV29-1 to TRBJ2-2; 8 bases match TRBD2. Germline assignment: CDR1 SQVTM and CDR2 ANQGSEA. Germline trimming cut 1 base from V and 7 bases from J; bases unmatched to any gene: 8. The length of the CDR3 is 15 residues. The CDR3 DNA reads TGCAGCGTTGAAGCTCCGGGGGGGAGGATCGGGGAGCTGTTTTTT. Encoded protein: CSVEAPGGRIGELFF.

V usage is TRBV28 and J usage is TRBJ1-4; 7 bases are shared with TRBD1. J gave up 0 bases and V 4 bases, and 2 bases lay outside the gene matches. Germline CDR1 MDHEN, CDR2 SYDVKM. There are 15 residues in the CDR3. The CDR3 loop reads CASSSGGTTNEKLFF. The CDR3, as DNA: TGTGCCAGCAGTTCAGGGGGTACAACTAATGAAAAACTGTTTTTT.

The gene calls are TRBV23-1 and TRBJ1-1, with D hard to call. TRBV23-1 is assigned to the ORF class and has an uncertain function. V dropped 6 bases and J dropped 0 bases, with 8 bases sitting between them. The CDR3 has 13 residues. CDR3 in amino acids: CASRTVMNTEAFF. The CDR3 DNA reads TGCGCCAGCAGGACGGTTATGAACACTGAAGCTTTCTTT.

This clone was detected only a few times. CDR3 nucleotide sequence: TGTGCCAGCAGCTTCCGGACTAGCGGACGCAACACAGATACGCAGTATTTT. This codes for CASSFRTSGRNTDTQYF. This chain joins TRBV13 and TRBJ2-3; TRBD2 aligns across 10 bases. This CDR3 contains 17 residues. Germline values: CDR1 PRHDT, CDR2 FYEKMQ (reference sequence). J was trimmed by 2 bases and V by 3 bases; bases with no gene match: 8.

This clone was detected a few times. CDR3 in amino acids: CASNRDRVNTGELFF. CDR3 DNA: TGTGCCAGCAATAGGGACAGGGTGAACACCGGGGAGCTGTTTTTT. The chain employs TRBV2 and TRBJ2-2; the match to TRBD1 covers 9 bases. Trimming took 7 bases from V and 1 from J; bases not matched to a gene: 4. The germline V gene has CDR1 SNHLY and CDR2 FYNNEI. The CDR3 runs to 15 residues. Using reference TRBV2 and TRBJ2-2 for the parts outside the CDR3, the full variable domain is EPEVTQTPSHQVTQMGQEVILRCVPISNHLYFYWYRQILGQKVEFLVSFYNNEISEKSEIFDDQFSVERPDGSNFTLKIRSTKLEDSAMYFCASNRDRVNTGELFFGEGSRLTVL.

J is TRBJ2-6 and V is TRBV6-4, with D tentatively TRBD1 (6 bases). V gave up 5 bases and J gave up 0 bases, with 11 bases separating them. CDR1 is MRHNA and CDR2 is SNTAGT in the germline V gene. The CDR3 runs to 16 residues. The DNA for the CDR3 is TGTGCCAGCAGTCCGGACAGTAGCTCTGGGGCCAACGTCCTGACTTTC. Translation gives CASSPDSSSGANVLTF.

This clone was observed once. The CDR3 region has the DNA TGTGCCAGCAGCTTAGCGGTGGGGAATCCCTACGAGCAGTACTTC. It specifies CASSLAVGNPYEQYF. The V gene is TRBV11-2, the J gene TRBJ2-7; D gene unclear. This CDR3 spans 15 amino acids. Germline CDR1 is SGHAT and CDR2 is FQNNGV. The V gene lost 1 base and the J gene lost 2 bases, with 12 bases spanning the gap.

The rearrangement links TRBV18 to TRBJ2-6, with 7 nucleotides matching TRBD1. Germline CDR1 and CDR2: KGHSH and LQKENI. Germline trimming cut 4 bases from V and 2 bases from J; bases unmatched to any gene: 5. The length of the CDR3 is 16 residues. CDR3 nucleotide sequence: TGTGCCAGCTCACGACAGGGAACCACTGGGGCCAACGTCCTGACTTTC. Translation gives CASSRQGTTGANVLTF.

The chain carries TRBV18 and TRBJ1-2, with a possible D match to TRBD1 (6 bases). Trimming removed 6 bases from V and 5 bases from J, with 19 bases in between. The germline gives CDR1 KGHSH, CDR2 LQKENI. The CDR3 is 15 residues long. DNA of the CDR3: TGTGCCAGCTCGTGGACAGCCCACCTGCTGTATGGCTACACCTTC. Translating it yields CASSWTAHLLYGYTF.

This chain joins TRBV7-7 and TRBJ2-5; TRBD2 matches 16 bases. J was trimmed by 5 bases and V by 5 bases; bases with no gene match: 5. Germline CDR1 SSHAT, CDR2 FNYEAQ (reference sequence). This CDR3 contains 16 residues. The CDR3 DNA reads as TGTGCCAGCAGCGATGGGACTAGCGGGGGGGTGGAGACCCAGTACTTC. The encoded protein is CASSDGTSGGVETQYF. The variable domain in full, completed from reference TRBV7-7 and TRBJ2-5, reads GAGVSQSPRYKVTKRGQDVTLRCDPISSHATLYWYQQALGQGPEFLTYFNYEAQPDKSGLPSDRFSAERPEGSISTLTIQRTEQRDSAMYRCASSDGTSGGVETQYFGPGTRLLVL.

The chain recombines TRBV7-9 with TRBJ1-6, with unresolved D. V shed 0 bases and J shed 8 bases, with 11 bases lying between them. From germline, CDR1 is SEHNR and CDR2 FQNEAQ (reference sequence). There are 15 residues in the CDR3. CDR3 DNA: TGTGCCAGCAGCTTAGCTGTGGCGTCGGATTCACCCCTCCACTTT. As protein: CASSLAVASDSPLHF.

This clone has more than one count but fewer than ten. The chain joins TRBV6-5 to TRBJ1-6; D is perhaps TRBD1 (5 bases). V was clipped by 2 bases and J by 7 bases, with 12 bases between them. Germline V gene sequence: CDR1 MNHEY, CDR2 SVGAGI. The CDR3 has 15 amino acids. The CDR3: CASSYGGPRNSPLHF. CDR3 DNA: TGTGCCAGCAGTTACGGGGGACCGCGGAATTCACCCCTCCACTTT.

The gene calls are TRBV10-3 and TRBJ1-6, with D hard to call. With 6 bases removed from V and 10 bases from J, the gap between germline ends came to 10 bases. Looked up from germline, CDR1 is ENHRY and CDR2 is SYGVKD. This CDR3 has 12 amino acids. The CDR3 loop is CAIRGPESPLHF. CDR3 nucleotide sequence: TGTGCCATCAGAGGGCCGGAGTCACCCCTCCACTTT.